Listed here are 3 T cell receptor beta chains from one sample, sequenced in a study of cytomegalovirus exposure and HLA in healthy donors. Libraries were prepared by immunoSEQ multiplex PCR; TCRdb keeps only in-frame clonotypes and omits some of them. Among roughly 150,000 clones listed, around nine tenths were seen once. The sample comprised PBMCs. These receptor sequences come from a man between 18 and 35 years old in good health and CMV-seronegative.

The V gene is TRBV6-5, the J gene TRBJ2-3, with D hard to call. This CDR3 is built from 13 residues. V was cut by 7 bases and J by 4 bases, with 12 bases left in between. Per the germline V gene, CDR1 is MNHEY and CDR2 is SVGAGI. The CDR3 region is CASTPLRSDTQYF. The CDR3 DNA reads as TGTGCCAGCACGCCCTTGCGGTCAGATACGCAGTATTTT.

This chain links TRBV11-2 with TRBJ2-7; no definite D call. V dropped 5 bases and J dropped 5 bases, with 7 bases sitting between them. The germline V gene has CDR1 SGHAT and CDR2 FQNNGV. This CDR3 region has 11 residues. CDR3 loop: CASSRVHEQYF. The CDR3 DNA reads as TGTGCCAGCAGCCGGGTGCACGAGCAGTACTTC. The whole variable domain, filled in from reference TRBV11-2 and TRBJ2-7, reads EAGVAQSPRYKIIEKRQSVAFWCNPISGHATLYWYQQILGQGPKLLIQFQNNGVVDDSQLPKDRFSAERLKGVDSTLKIQPAKLEDSAVYLCASSRVHEQYFGPGTRLTVT.

This rearrangement joins TRBV7-2 to TRBJ2-7, with 9 positions matching TRBD1. V lost 4 bases, J lost 1 base, and 8 bases stayed unmatched. Germline-derived CDR1 and CDR2 are SGHTA and FQGNSA. The CDR3 sequence is 16 residues long. CDR3 protein: CASSSWTGTGSYEQYF. The CDR3 DNA reads as TGTGCCAGCAGCTCATGGACCGGGACAGGGTCCTACGAGCAGTACTTC.